This T cell receptor beta chain comes out of a study of tumor-infiltrating lymphocytes in primary liver carcinoma. Study as a whole: Primary liver carcinoma in the patients was surgically resected. In every tissue type, samples returned a similar yield of roughly 3.5 to 8 million productive TCRbeta reads.

TCR beta cDNA was made from roughly 500 ng total RNA with a constant-region primer. Researchers made the TCR beta libraries by running three nested multiplex PCR rounds with slightly modified ARM-PCR. A C-beta reverse primer and TRBV1-TRBV30 forward primers served in each of the first two PCR rounds, at ten to eleven cycles apiece. MiXCR was run by TCRdb on the multiplex PCR reads, yielding one entry per CDR3 protein. This table has hundreds of thousands of distinct CDR3 sequences, 58% appearing once. This CDR3 has 15 amino acids. V lost 5 bases and J 2 bases, leaving 13 bases between the germline ends. This clonotype has a count of ten or more. Blood RNA originated from unsorted whole blood, with germline DNA additionally extracted. Patients had chronic HBV infection and were treatment-naive. Investigators obtained four milliliters of peripheral blood ahead of surgery.

Sequenced input: peripheral blood. V is TRBV12-3 or TRBV12-4 and J is TRBJ1-5; a weak D match, TRBD1 (6 bases). This TCR was recovered from a young woman with primary liver carcinoma and hepatitis B virus infection. CDR3 bases: TGTGCCAGCAGTGAAGGACAGACGGGCAATCAGCCCCAGCATTTT. It codes for CASSEGQTGNQPQHF.